This TCR beta chain was identified during a study of blood T cells in healthy people across ages. The CDR3 runs to 17 residues. Germline CDR1 reads LNHDA; CDR2 reads SQIVND (reference sequence). V lost 6 bases and J lost 3; bases outside the gene matches: 12. In the case of this clonotype: Antigen specificity is unknown.

Next came a second PCR, run for about 7 to 12 cycles, which used a sample-barcoded 5' primer along with a J-beta primer mix. All cDNA molecules were each tagged by a template-switch adaptor with 12 random nucleotides. TCRdb itself ran the 5' RACE reads through MiXCR, one entry per CDR3 protein. The sample lists around 1,700,000 distinct CDR3 sequences, about 28% seen once, with roughly 8.2% in the top ten. Regarding the study as a whole: CMV status of donors was unknown, possibly confounding expanded clonotype changes. The long-lived group displayed more naive CD4+ cells, plus higher diversity, than the aged donors did.

The sample was blood. The chain employs TRBV19 and TRBJ2-2; 8 bases agree with TRBD1. The origin of this receptor is a woman in her thirties in good health. For the CDR3, the DNA is TGTGCCAGTAGATTATTTGTGACAGGGGCGGACACCGGGGAGCTGTTTTTT. It encodes CASRLFVTGADTGELFF.